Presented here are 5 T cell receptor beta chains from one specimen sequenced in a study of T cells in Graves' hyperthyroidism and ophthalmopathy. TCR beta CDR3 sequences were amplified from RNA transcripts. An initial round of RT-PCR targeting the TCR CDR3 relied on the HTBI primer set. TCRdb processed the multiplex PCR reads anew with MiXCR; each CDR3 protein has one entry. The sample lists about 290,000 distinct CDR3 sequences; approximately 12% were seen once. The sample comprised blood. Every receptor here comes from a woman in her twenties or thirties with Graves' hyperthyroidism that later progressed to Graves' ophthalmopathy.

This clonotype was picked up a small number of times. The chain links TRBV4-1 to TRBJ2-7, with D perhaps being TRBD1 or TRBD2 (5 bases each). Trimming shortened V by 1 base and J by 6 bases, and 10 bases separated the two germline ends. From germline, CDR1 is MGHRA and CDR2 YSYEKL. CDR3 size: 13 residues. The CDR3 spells CASSQVTGGEQYF. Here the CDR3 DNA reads TGCGCCAGCAGCCAAGTTACAGGAGGCGAGCAGTACTTC.

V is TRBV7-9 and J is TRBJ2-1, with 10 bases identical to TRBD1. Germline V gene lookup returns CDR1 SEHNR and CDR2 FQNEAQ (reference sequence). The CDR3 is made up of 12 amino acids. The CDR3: CAGQGGVNEQFF. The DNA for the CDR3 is TGTGCAGGACAGGGGGGAGTGAATGAGCAGTTCTTC.

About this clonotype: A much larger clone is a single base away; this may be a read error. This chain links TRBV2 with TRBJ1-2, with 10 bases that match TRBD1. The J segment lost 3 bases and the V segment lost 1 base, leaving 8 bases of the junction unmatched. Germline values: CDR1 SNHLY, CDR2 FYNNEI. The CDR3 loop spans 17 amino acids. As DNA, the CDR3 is TGTGCCAGCAGTGAAGAGACAGGGGGCGCGAGATACTATGGCTACACCTTC. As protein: CASSEETGGARYYGYTF.

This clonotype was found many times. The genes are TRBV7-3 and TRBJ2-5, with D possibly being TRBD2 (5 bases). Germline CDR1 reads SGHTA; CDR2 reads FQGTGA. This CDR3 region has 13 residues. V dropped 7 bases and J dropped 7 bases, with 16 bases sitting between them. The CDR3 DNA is TGTGCCAGCACCGAGGGAGTAGGTGGGACCCAGTACTTC. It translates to CASTEGVGGTQYF.

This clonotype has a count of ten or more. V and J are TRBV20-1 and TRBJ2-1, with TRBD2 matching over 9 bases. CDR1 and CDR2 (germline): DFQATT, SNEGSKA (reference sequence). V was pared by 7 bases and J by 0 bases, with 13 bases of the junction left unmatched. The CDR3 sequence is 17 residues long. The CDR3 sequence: CSVPARLAVSSYNEQFF. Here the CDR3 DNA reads TGCAGTGTTCCCGCTCGACTAGCGGTTAGCTCCTACAATGAGCAGTTCTTC.